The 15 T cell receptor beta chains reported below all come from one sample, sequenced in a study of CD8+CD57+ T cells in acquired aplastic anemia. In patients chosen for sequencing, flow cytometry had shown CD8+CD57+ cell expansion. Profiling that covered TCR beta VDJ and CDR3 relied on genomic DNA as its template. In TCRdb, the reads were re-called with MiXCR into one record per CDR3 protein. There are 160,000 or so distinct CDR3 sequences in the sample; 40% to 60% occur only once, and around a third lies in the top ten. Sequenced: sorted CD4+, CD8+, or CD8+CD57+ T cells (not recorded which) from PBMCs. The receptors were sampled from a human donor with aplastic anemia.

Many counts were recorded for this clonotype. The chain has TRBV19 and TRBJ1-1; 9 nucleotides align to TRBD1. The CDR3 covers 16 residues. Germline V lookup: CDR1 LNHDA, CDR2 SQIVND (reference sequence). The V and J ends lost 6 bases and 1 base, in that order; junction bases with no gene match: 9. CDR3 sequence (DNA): TGTGCCAGTAGGCGAGGACCGGGACAGGGGAACACTGAAGCTTTCTTT. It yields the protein CASRRGPGQGNTEAFF.

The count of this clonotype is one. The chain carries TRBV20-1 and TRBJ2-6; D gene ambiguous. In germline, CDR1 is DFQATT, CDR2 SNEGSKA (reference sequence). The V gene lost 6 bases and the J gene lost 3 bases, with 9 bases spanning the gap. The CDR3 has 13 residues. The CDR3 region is CSAKDSGANVLTF. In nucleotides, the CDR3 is TGCAGTGCCAAAGATAGTGGGGCCAACGTCCTGACTTTC.

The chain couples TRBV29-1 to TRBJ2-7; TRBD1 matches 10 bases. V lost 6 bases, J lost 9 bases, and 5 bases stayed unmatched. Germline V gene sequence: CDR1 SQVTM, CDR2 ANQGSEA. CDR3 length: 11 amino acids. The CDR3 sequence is CSVGTGDWQYF. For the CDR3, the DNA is TGCAGCGTCGGGACAGGGGACTGGCAGTACTTC.

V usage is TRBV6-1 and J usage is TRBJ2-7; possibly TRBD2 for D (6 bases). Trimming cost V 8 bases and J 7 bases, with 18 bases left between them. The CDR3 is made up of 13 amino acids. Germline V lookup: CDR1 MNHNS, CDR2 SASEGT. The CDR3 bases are TGTGCCAGCGCCGGTCCGGGAGCATGGGAGCAGTACTTC. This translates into CASAGPGAWEQYF.

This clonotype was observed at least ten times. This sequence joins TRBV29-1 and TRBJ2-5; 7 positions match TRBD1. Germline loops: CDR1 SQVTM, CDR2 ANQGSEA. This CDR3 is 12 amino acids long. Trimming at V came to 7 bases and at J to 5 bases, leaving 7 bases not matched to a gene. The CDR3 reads CSALTGVETQYF. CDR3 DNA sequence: TGCAGCGCACTAACAGGGGTGGAGACCCAGTACTTC.

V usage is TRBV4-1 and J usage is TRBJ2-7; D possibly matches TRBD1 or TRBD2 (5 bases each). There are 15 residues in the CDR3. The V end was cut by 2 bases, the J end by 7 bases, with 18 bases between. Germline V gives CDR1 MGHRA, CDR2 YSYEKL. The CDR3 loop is CASSQRDHAEGEQYF. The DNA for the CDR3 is TGCGCCAGCAGCCAACGGGACCACGCAGAGGGGGAGCAGTACTTC.

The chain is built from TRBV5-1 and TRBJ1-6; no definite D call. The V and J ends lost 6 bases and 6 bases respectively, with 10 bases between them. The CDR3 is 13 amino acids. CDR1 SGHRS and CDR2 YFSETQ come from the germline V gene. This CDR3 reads CASNELGNSPLHF. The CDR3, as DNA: TGCGCCAGCAACGAGTTGGGTAATTCACCCCTCCACTTT.

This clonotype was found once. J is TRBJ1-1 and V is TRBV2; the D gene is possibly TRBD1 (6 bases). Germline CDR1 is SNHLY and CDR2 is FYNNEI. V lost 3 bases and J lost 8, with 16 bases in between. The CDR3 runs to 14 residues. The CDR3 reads CASSDYREGGEAFF. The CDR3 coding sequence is TGTGCCAGCAGTGACTACAGGGAGGGCGGGGAAGCTTTCTTT.

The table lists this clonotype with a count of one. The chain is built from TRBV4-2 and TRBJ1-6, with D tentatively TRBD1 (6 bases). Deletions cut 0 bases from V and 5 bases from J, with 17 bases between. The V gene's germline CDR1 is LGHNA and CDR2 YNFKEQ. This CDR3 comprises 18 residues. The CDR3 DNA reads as TGTGCCAGCAGCCAAGATGGGGCTGGCTGGACAGATAATTCACCCCTCCACTTT. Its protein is CASSQDGAGWTDNSPLHF.

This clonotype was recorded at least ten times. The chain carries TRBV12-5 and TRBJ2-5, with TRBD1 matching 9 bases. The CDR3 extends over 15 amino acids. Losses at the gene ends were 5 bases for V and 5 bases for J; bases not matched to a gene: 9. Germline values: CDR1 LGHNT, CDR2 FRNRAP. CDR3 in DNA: TGTGCTAGTGGTCCCCCGGGACAGGGCCGTGAGACCCAGTACTTC. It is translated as CASGPPGQGRETQYF.

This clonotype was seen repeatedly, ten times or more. CDR3 nucleotides: TGTGCCAGCAGTTTAAGGGGGACAGATAATGAAAAACTGTTTTTT. It codes for CASSLRGTDNEKLFF. This rearrangement joins TRBV27 to TRBJ1-4; 7 bases are a match to TRBD1. Germline V gene data show CDR1 as MNHEY and CDR2 as SMNVEV (reference sequence). The CDR3 length is 15 residues. V lost 2 bases, J lost 4 bases, and 4 bases stayed unmatched. The entire variable domain, with the rest obtained from reference TRBV27 and TRBJ1-4, is as follows: EAQVTQNPRYLITVTGKKLTVTCSQNMNHEYMSWYRQDPGLGLRQIYYSMNVEVTDKGDVPEGYKVSRKEKRNFPLILESPSPNQTSLYFCASSLRGTDNEKLFFGSGTQLSVL.

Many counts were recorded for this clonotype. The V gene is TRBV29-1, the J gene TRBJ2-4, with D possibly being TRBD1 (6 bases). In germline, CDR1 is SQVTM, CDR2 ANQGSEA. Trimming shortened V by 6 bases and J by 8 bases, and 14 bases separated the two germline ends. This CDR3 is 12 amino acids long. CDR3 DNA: TGCAGCGTCCCTTCTGGGGGCGACATTCAGTACTTC. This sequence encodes CSVPSGGDIQYF.

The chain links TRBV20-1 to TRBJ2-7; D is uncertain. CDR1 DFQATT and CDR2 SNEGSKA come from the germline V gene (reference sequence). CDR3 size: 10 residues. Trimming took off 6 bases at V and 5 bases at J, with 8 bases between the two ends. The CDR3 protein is CSAGVHEQYF. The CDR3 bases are TGCAGTGCCGGAGTACACGAGCAGTACTTC.

The CDR3 region has the DNA TGTGCCAGCAGTCGGGAGCCATCCTACGAGCAGTACTTC. Its translation: CASSREPSYEQYF. The chain recombines TRBV6-1 with TRBJ2-7; perhaps TRBD2 as D (6 bases). Trimming pared 5 bases from V and 1 base from J, leaving 9 bases between. CDR3 length: 13 amino acids. CDR1 is MNHNS, CDR2 SASEGT, per germline.

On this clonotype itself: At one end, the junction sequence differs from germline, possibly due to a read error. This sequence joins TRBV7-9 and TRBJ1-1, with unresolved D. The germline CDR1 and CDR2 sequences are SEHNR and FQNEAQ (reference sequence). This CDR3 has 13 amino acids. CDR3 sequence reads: CASSFWEATGAFF. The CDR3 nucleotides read TGTGCCAGCAGCTTTTGGGAGGCCACTGGAGCTTTCTTT.